The 5 T cell receptor beta chains below were found in one sample sequenced in a study of beta chain features in type 1 diabetes. Of the isolated RNA, all was reverse transcribed, and so the sequenced material was expressed TCRB transcripts. Some clones are missing from TCRdb's copy, which holds only in-frame ones; the method was immunoSEQ multiplex PCR. The data show 350,000 to 450,000 clones, about 15% seen once. The sequenced sample was naive CD4+ T cells from blood. The receptors stem from a young woman in good health.

This rearrangement joins TRBV15 to TRBJ1-1; TRBD1 matches 7 bases. Trimming took 4 bases from V and 1 from J; bases not matched to a gene: 9. CDR1 is LNHNV and CDR2 is YYDKDF in the germline V gene (reference sequence). The CDR3 consists of 16 residues. The CDR3: CATSTGTAPTNTEAFF. CDR3 in DNA: TGTGCCACCAGCACCGGGACAGCTCCAACGAACACTGAAGCTTTCTTT.

This clone has only a few counts. This chain uses TRBV10-3 with TRBJ1-5; no reliable D call. V was clipped by 0 bases and J by 7 bases, with 7 bases between them. The CDR3 length is 13 residues. From germline, CDR1 is ENHRY and CDR2 SYGVKD. The CDR3 DNA reads as TGTGCCATCAGTGAGTCAGGAGCCCAGCCCCAGCATTTT. Translated, it gives CAISESGAQPQHF.

This chain uses TRBV19 with TRBJ1-5; 9 positions match TRBD1. Germline CDR1 is LNHDA and CDR2 is SQIVND (reference sequence). V lost 4 bases, J lost 7 bases, and 2 bases stayed unmatched. The CDR3 spans 13 residues. In DNA form, the CDR3 reads TGTGCCAGTAGTACACAGGGGGCCCAGCCCCAGCATTTT. It is translated as CASSTQGAQPQHF.

This clone appeared a single time. The chain combines TRBV9 with TRBJ2-3; D is undetermined. Trimming took 1 base from V and 2 from J, leaving 8 bases between them. Germline CDR1 SGDLS, CDR2 YYNGEE. There are 14 residues in the CDR3. The CDR3: CASSVTPVTDTQYF. The CDR3 bases are TGTGCCAGCAGCGTAACTCCCGTCACAGATACGCAGTATTTT.

The chain combines TRBV7-2 with TRBJ2-1; TRBD2 agrees at 11 bases. The CDR3 runs 17 residues. The germline V gene encodes CDR1 SGHTA and CDR2 FQGNSA. After removal of 1 base from V and 5 bases from J, the junction contained 7 bases not matched to a gene. CDR3 amino acids: CASSLGPGTSGNNEQFF. In DNA form, the CDR3 reads TGTGCCAGCAGCTTAGGACCCGGGACTAGCGGCAACAATGAGCAGTTCTTC.